The 6 T cell receptor beta chains in this list originate from one sample, sequenced in a study of T cell repertoires in cytomegalovirus infection. For these TCRs, the target antigens are not known. In TCRdb, the reads were re-called with MiXCR into one record per CDR3 protein. The data show a few hundred thousand distinct CDR3 sequences, 25% seen once. The sequences come from cultured PBMCs, collected from culture after CMV antigen stimulation. These receptors all come from a human donor in good health (CMV status not recorded). Some clones in this sample may be carry-over from other donors' samples.

This clonotype was found a few times. The V and J genes are TRBV4-1 and TRBJ2-1; possible D gene TRBD1, 6 bases. V was pared by 0 bases and J by 7 bases, with 16 bases between. The CDR3 loop spans 16 amino acids. Germline V gene data show CDR1 as MGHRA and CDR2 as YSYEKL. CDR3 residues: CASSQDPGDGINEQFF. DNA of the CDR3: TGCGCCAGCAGCCAAGATCCAGGGGACGGTATAAATGAGCAGTTCTTC.

There are a few counts of this clonotype. This chain links TRBV5-1 with TRBJ1-1; D is uncertain. Germline V gene lookup returns CDR1 SGHRS and CDR2 YFSETQ. The germline V and J ends were trimmed by 4 bases and 0 bases, with 13 bases remaining between them. This CDR3 has 15 residues. The CDR3 here is CASSPPANLNTEAFF. The CDR3 DNA is TGCGCCAGCAGCCCGCCCGCCAATCTGAACACTGAAGCTTTCTTT.

Ten or more counts support this clonotype. The chain employs TRBV3-1 and TRBJ2-1; 11 positions agree with TRBD2. The V gene end was trimmed by 5 bases and the J gene end by 3 bases; junction bases not matched to a gene: 6. Germline CDR1 reads LGHDT; CDR2 reads YNNKEL (reference sequence). The CDR3 loop spans 16 amino acids. The CDR3 reads CASSIFGTSGYNEQFF. CDR3 DNA sequence: TGTGCCAGCAGCATATTCGGGACTAGCGGCTACAATGAGCAGTTCTTC.

Only a few counts were recorded for this clonotype. This chain links TRBV11-2 with TRBJ2-7; D gene ambiguous. The germline V gene encodes CDR1 SGHAT and CDR2 FQNNGV. This CDR3 region has 12 residues. V was trimmed by 5 bases and J by 6 bases, leaving 11 bases between them. CDR3 in amino acids: CASSQITGEQYV. The CDR3 bases are TGTGCCAGCAGCCAGATAACGGGCGAGCAGTACGTC.

This clonotype was seen a handful of times. This chain links TRBV24-1 with TRBJ1-2, with TRBD1 matching over 9 bases. Per the germline V gene, CDR1 is KGHDR and CDR2 is SFDVKD. V lost 3 bases, J lost 8 bases, and 9 bases stayed unmatched. This CDR3 is built from 15 residues. The CDR3 sequence: CATSDGTGLAEGYTF. The CDR3 DNA is TGTGCCACCAGTGATGGGACAGGGTTGGCGGAGGGCTACACCTTC.

This chain connects TRBV19 to TRBJ2-1; 7 nucleotides align to TRBD1. Germline V gene lookup returns CDR1 LNHDA and CDR2 SQIVND (reference sequence). The trim removed 3 bases at V and 5 bases at J, leaving 7 bases unmatched. The CDR3 runs 15 residues. The CDR3: CASSIQTGVHNEQFF. For the CDR3, the DNA is TGTGCCAGTAGTATCCAAACAGGGGTACACAATGAGCAGTTCTTC. Looking up the rest from reference TRBV19 and TRBJ2-1 gives the full variable domain: DGGITQSPKYLFRKEGQNVTLSCEQNLNHDAMYWYRQDPGQGLRLIYYSQIVNDFQKGDIAEGYSVSREKKESFPLTVTSAQKNPTAFYLCASSIQTGVHNEQFFGPGTRLTVL.